The 20 T cell receptor beta chains given below trace back to one sample, sequenced in a study of blood T cell repertoires in COVID-19 (dated by TCRdb to 2019 to 2021). Library preparation used the immunoSEQ multiplex PCR assay. TCRdb limited this immuneACCESS table to in-frame rearrangements with V and J called. A share of clones is missing; checked studies link under half to unresolved V genes, and the rest is unexplained. This sample lists approximately 200,000 clones; approximately 86% were detected once. The ten largest clones take up approximately 2.2% of the sample. The material sequenced was PBMCs or T cells enriched from blood (not recorded which). The receptors shown here come from a woman aged 25 to 39 who had recovered from COVID-19.

The CDR3 spells CASSLTGQGANYGYTF. The DNA for the CDR3 is TGCGCCAGCAGCTTGACCGGACAGGGGGCAAACTATGGCTACACCTTC. This chain uses TRBV5-1 with TRBJ1-2; 11 bases fit TRBD1. With V trimmed by 1 base and J by 2 bases, 4 bases remained unmatched. CDR3 size: 16 residues. Germline CDR1 is SGHRS and CDR2 is YFSETQ.

This clone was observed once. In the same sample, other DNA sequences code for this CDR3. The J gene is TRBJ2-1, the V gene TRBV30; 10 bases map to TRBD2. The CDR3 has 15 residues. Germline V gene data show CDR1 as GTSNPN and CDR2 as SVGIG (reference sequence). The V gene end was trimmed by 4 bases and the J gene end by 3 bases; junction bases not matched to a gene: 6. CDR3 sequence reads: CAWKKREGGYNEQFF. In nucleotides, the CDR3 is TGTGCCTGGAAGAAGCGGGAGGGTGGCTACAATGAGCAGTTCTTC. Complete variable domain (other parts from reference TRBV30 and TRBJ2-1): SQTIHQWPATLVQPVGSPLSLECTVEGTSNPNLYWYRQAAGRGLQLLFYSVGIGQISSEVPQNLSASRPQDRQFILSSKKLLLSDSGFYLCAWKKREGGYNEQFFGPGTRLTVL.

The chain is built from TRBV19 and TRBJ2-7; possible D gene TRBD1, 6 bases. V was clipped by 0 bases and J by 8 bases, with 8 bases between them. There are 12 residues in the CDR3. CDR1 is LNHDA and CDR2 is SQIVND in the germline V gene (reference sequence). This CDR3 is CASSIETGQQYF. The CDR3 DNA reads TGTGCCAGTAGTATAGAGACAGGTCAGCAGTACTTC.

This chain uses TRBV10-3 with TRBJ1-1; D may be TRBD1 (5 bases). V lost 7 bases to trimming and J lost 0 bases, with 9 bases between them. The CDR3 is made up of 13 amino acids. CDR1 and CDR2 (germline): ENHRY, SYGVKD. CDR3 sequence reads: CAIKGKLNTEAFF. The CDR3 nucleotides are TGTGCCATCAAGGGGAAGTTGAACACTGAAGCTTTCTTT.

The chain has TRBV7-9 and TRBJ1-1; no firm D call. Germline CDR1 SEHNR, CDR2 FQNEAQ (reference sequence). V was trimmed by 5 bases and J by 10 bases, leaving 20 bases between them. The CDR3 is 14 amino acids. CDR3 DNA: TGTGCCAGCAGCGATGACGGAGCACTGCTGGTAGCTTTCTTT. Protein sequence: CASSDDGALLVAFF.

V usage is TRBV7-6 and J usage is TRBJ1-1; 10 bases agree with TRBD1. The CDR3 runs 14 residues. In germline, CDR1 is SGHVS, CDR2 FNYEAQ. The V and J ends lost 2 bases and 11 bases, in that order; junction bases with no gene match: 8. The CDR3 DNA reads TGTGCCAGCAGCTTAAATGACAGGGGGCGTCGGGCTTTCTTT. This gives the protein CASSLNDRGRRAFF.

This clone came up a few times. This rearrangement joins TRBV6-1 to TRBJ2-7, with TRBD2 identical over 7 bases. Germline V gives CDR1 MNHNS, CDR2 SASEGT. There are 15 residues in the CDR3. J gave up 1 base and V 3 bases, and 6 bases lay outside the gene matches. The CDR3 DNA reads TGTGCCAGCAGTGACAGAGCGGGATTTTCCTACGAGCAGTACTTC. Translation gives CASSDRAGFSYEQYF.

The CDR3 coding sequence is TGTGCCAGCAGCCACCTGGGACAGGGGAAGAGCTACGAGCAGTACTTC. Translated: CASSHLGQGKSYEQYF. The chain combines TRBV5-4 with TRBJ2-7; 10 bases are shared with TRBD1. The germline V gene encodes CDR1 SGHNT and CDR2 YYREEE (reference sequence). The CDR3 has 16 amino acids. The J segment lost 3 bases and the V segment lost 4 bases, leaving 10 bases of the junction unmatched. Complete variable domain (other parts from reference TRBV5-4 and TRBJ2-7): ETGVTQSPTHLIKTRGQQVTLRCSSQSGHNTVSWYQQALGQGPQFIFQYYREEENGRGNFPPRFSGLQFPNYSSELNVNALELDDSALYLCASSHLGQGKSYEQYFGPGTRLTVT.

This chain uses TRBV3-1 (or the pseudogene TRBV3-2) with TRBJ1-2; no clear D gene. V was shortened by 0 bases and J by 7 bases, with 6 bases between the two germline ends. CDR3 length: 12 residues. Germline V gene lookup returns CDR1 LGHDT and CDR2 YNNKEL (reference sequence). The CDR3 protein is CASSQEIGGYTF. The CDR3 DNA sequence: TGTGCCAGCAGCCAAGAGATCGGTGGCTACACCTTC.

The chain joins TRBV6-2 or TRBV6-3 to TRBJ2-5, with 9 positions matching TRBD2. V lost 2 bases, J lost 6 bases, and 13 bases stayed unmatched. The CDR3 loop spans 17 amino acids. Germline V gene sequence: CDR1 MNHEY, CDR2 SVGEGT. CDR3 in amino acids: CASSYPIPASGDKTQYF. CDR3 DNA: TGTGCCAGCAGTTACCCGATACCGGCTAGCGGGGACAAGACCCAGTACTTC.

V usage is TRBV7-8 and J usage is TRBJ1-6; maybe TRBD1 (6 bases). CDR3 length: 15 amino acids. Germline-derived CDR1 and CDR2 are SGHVS and FQNEAQ. V was cut by 0 bases and J by 6 bases, with 9 bases left in between. CDR3 protein: CASSLAQGPNSPLHF. The CDR3, as DNA: TGTGCCAGCAGCTTAGCGCAGGGGCCTAATTCACCCCTCCACTTT.

This chain connects TRBV6-5 to TRBJ1-1; perhaps TRBD1 as D (5 bases). Germline assignment: CDR1 MNHEY and CDR2 SVGAGI. The CDR3 runs to 15 residues. V shed 2 bases and J shed 0 bases, with 10 bases lying between them. CDR3 DNA sequence: TGTGCCAGCAGTTACGACGGGGGTATGAACACTGAAGCTTTCTTT. Its translation is CASSYDGGMNTEAFF.

The chain uses TRBV7-2 and TRBJ2-2, with 10 bases lining up with TRBD2. The CDR3 runs to 16 residues. The V gene's germline CDR1 is SGHTA and CDR2 FQGNSA. The V and J ends lost 2 bases and 5 bases, in that order; junction bases with no gene match: 5. CDR3 in DNA: TGTGCCAGCAGCTTATTGGCTAGCGGGGGAACCGGGGAGCTGTTTTTT. Protein product: CASSLLASGGTGELFF. Together with reference TRBV7-2 and TRBJ2-2, the CDR3 gives the full variable domain: GAGVSQSPSNKVTEKGKDVELRCDPISGHTALYWYRQSLGQGLEFLIYFQGNSAPDKSGLPSDRFSAERTGGSVSTLTIQRTQQEDSAVYLCASSLLASGGTGELFFGEGSRLTVL.

This chain connects TRBV7-9 to TRBJ1-2; D remains ambiguous. Trimming removed 0 bases at V and 8 bases at J, with 10 bases between. The germline V gene encodes CDR1 SEHNR and CDR2 FQNEAQ (reference sequence). This CDR3 is 13 amino acids long. CDR3 amino acids: CASSLALSEGYTF. The CDR3 DNA reads TGTGCCAGCAGCTTAGCGCTATCGGAGGGCTACACCTTC.

V usage is TRBV7-9 and J usage is TRBJ2-7; 14 bases match TRBD2. J gave up 4 bases and V 4 bases, and 9 bases lay outside the gene matches. The CDR3 contains 17 residues. Germline V lookup: CDR1 SEHNR, CDR2 FQNEAQ (reference sequence). Written as DNA, the CDR3 is TGTGCCAGCAGCTATACCGGGACTAGCGGGAGACCGTACGAGCAGTACTTC. Protein sequence: CASSYTGTSGRPYEQYF.

The chain combines TRBV11-3 with TRBJ1-2; 9 bases line up with TRBD1. The J segment lost 5 bases and the V segment lost 0 bases, leaving 7 bases of the junction unmatched. Germline lookup yields CDR1 SGHNT and CDR2 YENEEA. The CDR3 covers 16 residues. In DNA form, the CDR3 reads TGTGCCAGCAGCTTAGACTCCTTGGACAGGGGATATGGCTACACCTTC. Protein product: CASSLDSLDRGYGYTF.

The rearrangement uses TRBV12-3 or TRBV12-4 and TRBJ1-1, with a possible D match to TRBD1 (5 bases). This CDR3 comprises 11 residues. Trimming shortened V by 2 bases and J by 11 bases, and 9 bases separated the two germline ends. The CDR3 sequence is CASSLQGRAFF. As DNA, the CDR3 is TGTGCCAGCAGTTTACAGGGTAGGGCTTTCTTT.

The rearrangement uses TRBV7-9 and TRBJ1-1; no clear D. This CDR3 region has 14 residues. Trimming cost V 1 base and J 1 base, with 7 bases left between them. Germline CDR1 SEHNR, CDR2 FQNEAQ (reference sequence). CDR3 DNA sequence: TGTGCCAGCAGCTTAGGGACTGAGAACACTGAAGCTTTCTTT. Amino acids: CASSLGTENTEAFF. The whole variable domain, remainder taken from reference TRBV7-9 and TRBJ1-1, is DTGVSQNPRHKITKRGQNVTFRCDPISEHNRLYWYRQTLGQGPEFLTYFQNEAQLEKSRLLSDRFSAERPKGSFSTLEIQRTEQGDSAMYLCASSLGTENTEAFFGQGTRLTVV.

The chain couples TRBV30 to TRBJ1-4; D uncertain. The CDR3 has 12 residues. The germline V gene encodes CDR1 GTSNPN and CDR2 SVGIG (reference sequence). V gave up 3 bases and J gave up 8 bases, with 10 bases separating them. The CDR3 DNA reads as TGTGCCTGGAGCGCGTACCGGGAAAAACTGTTTTTT. Its protein is CAWSAYREKLFF.

The V gene is TRBV9, the J gene TRBJ1-1; possible D gene TRBD1, 6 bases. The V gene lost 4 bases and the J gene lost 3 bases, with 16 bases spanning the gap. Germline assignment: CDR1 SGDLS and CDR2 YYNGEE. The CDR3 contains 15 residues. The CDR3 nucleotides read TGTGCCAGCAGCTTTTCAGGGGATCGGGACACTGAAGCTTTCTTT. Residues: CASSFSGDRDTEAFF.